This TCR beta chain derives from a study of blood T cell repertoires in COVID-19. Across the whole study: Sites in the United States, Italy and Spain provided acute and convalescent COVID-19 samples. Sources were T cells, B-cell-depleted T cells, or PBMCs; the material itself was cDNA or gDNA.

Only in-frame clones appear in the TCRdb table, and some are missing; sequencing was by immunoSEQ multiplex PCR. Seen here are 100,000 to 150,000 clones, around 83% observed once, and the top ten hold 12%. The CDR3 is 13 residues long. V shed 5 bases and J 5 bases; nucleotides not matched to a gene: 4. Germline values: CDR1 MGHRA, CDR2 YSYEKL. The V call is TRBV4-1, the J call TRBJ1-2; TRBD1 matches at 8 bases. Sequencing was done on a sample of peripheral blood. The clonotype was recovered from a man aged 60 to 75 with acute or convalescent COVID-19. The CDR3 DNA reads TGCGCCAGCAGCACAGGGGGGAGGTATGGCTACACCTTC. This sequence encodes CASSTGGRYGYTF.